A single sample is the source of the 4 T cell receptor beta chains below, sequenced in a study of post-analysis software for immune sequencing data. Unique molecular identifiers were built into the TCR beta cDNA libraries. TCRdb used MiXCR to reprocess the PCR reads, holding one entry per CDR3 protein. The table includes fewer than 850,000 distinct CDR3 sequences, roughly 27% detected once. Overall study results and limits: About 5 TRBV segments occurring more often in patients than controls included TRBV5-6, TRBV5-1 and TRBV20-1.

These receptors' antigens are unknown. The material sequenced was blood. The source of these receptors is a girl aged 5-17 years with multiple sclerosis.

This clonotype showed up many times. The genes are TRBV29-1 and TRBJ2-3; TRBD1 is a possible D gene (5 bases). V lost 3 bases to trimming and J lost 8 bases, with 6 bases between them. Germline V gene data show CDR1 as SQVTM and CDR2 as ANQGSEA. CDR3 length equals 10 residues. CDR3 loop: CSVDQGTQYF. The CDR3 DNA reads TGCAGCGTTGATCAGGGTACGCAGTATTTT.

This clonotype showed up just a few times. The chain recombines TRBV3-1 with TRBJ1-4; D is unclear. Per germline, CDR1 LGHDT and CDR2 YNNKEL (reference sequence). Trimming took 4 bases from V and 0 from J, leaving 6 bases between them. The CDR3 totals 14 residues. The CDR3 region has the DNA TGTGCCAGCAGCCTATGGGCAACTAATGAAAAACTGTTTTTT. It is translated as CASSLWATNEKLFF.

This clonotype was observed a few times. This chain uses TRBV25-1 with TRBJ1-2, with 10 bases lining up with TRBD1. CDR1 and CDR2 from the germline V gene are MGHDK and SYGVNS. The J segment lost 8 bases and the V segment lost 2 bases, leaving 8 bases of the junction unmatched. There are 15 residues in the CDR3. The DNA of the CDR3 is TGTGCCAGCAGTGAAGGGAGACAGGGGGCAGGGGGCTACACCTTC. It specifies CASSEGRQGAGGYTF.

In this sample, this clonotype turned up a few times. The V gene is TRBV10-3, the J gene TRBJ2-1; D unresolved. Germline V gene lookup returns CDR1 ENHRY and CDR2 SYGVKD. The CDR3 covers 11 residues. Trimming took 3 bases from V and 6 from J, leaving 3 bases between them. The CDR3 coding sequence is TGTGCCATCAGTGATTCCAATGAGCAGTTCTTC. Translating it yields CAISDSNEQFF.